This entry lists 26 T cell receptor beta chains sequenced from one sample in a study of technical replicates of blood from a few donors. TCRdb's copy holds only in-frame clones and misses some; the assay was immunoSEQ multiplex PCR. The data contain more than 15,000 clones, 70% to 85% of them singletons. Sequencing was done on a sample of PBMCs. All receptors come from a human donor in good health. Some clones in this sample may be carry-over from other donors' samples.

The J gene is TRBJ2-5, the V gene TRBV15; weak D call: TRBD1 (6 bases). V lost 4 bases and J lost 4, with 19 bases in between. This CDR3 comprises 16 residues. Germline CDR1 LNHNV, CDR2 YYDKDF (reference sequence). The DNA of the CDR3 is TGTGCCACCAGCAAGGTTACGACAGGCGGGCGAGAGACCCAGTACTTC. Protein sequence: CATSKVTTGGRETQYF.

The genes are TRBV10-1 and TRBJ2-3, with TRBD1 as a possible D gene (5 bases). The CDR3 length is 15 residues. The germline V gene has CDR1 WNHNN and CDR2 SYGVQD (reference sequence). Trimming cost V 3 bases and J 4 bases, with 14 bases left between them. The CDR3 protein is CASSDSPRGADTQYF. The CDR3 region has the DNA TGCGCCAGCAGTGATTCCCCAAGGGGCGCAGATACGCAGTATTTT.

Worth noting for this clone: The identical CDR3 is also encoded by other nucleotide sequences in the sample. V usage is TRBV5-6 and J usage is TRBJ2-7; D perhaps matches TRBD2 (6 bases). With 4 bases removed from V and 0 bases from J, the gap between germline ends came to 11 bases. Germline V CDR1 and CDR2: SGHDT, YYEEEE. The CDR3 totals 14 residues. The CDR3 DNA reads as TGTGCCAGCAGCCCCTTGGGAGGCTCCTACGAGCAGTACTTC. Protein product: CASSPLGGSYEQYF.

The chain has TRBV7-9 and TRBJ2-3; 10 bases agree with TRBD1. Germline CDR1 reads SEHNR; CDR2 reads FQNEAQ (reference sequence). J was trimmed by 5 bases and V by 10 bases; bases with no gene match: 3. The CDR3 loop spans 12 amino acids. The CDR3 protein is CAIGQGVDTQYF. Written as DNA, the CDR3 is TGTGCCATTGGACAGGGGGTAGATACGCAGTATTTT.

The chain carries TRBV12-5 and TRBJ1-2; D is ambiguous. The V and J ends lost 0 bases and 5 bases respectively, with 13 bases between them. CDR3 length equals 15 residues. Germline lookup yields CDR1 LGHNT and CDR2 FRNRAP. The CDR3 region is CASGLVSRHSYGYTF. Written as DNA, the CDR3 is TGTGCTAGTGGTTTGGTATCGCGACATTCTTATGGCTACACCTTC.

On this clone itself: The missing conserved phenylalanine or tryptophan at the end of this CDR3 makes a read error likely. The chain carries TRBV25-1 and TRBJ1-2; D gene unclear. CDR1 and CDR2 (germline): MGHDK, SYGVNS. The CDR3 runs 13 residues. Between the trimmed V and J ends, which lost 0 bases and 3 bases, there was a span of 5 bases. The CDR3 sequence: CASSEYYHYGYTL. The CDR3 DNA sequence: TGTGCCAGCAGTGAATATTACCACTATGGCTACACCCTC.

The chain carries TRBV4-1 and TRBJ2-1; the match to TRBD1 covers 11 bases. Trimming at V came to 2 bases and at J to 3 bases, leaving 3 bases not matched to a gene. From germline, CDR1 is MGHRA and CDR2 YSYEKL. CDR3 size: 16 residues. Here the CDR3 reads CASSQRTGGVYNEQFF. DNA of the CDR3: TGCGCCAGCAGCCAAAGGACAGGGGGCGTCTACAATGAGCAGTTCTTC.

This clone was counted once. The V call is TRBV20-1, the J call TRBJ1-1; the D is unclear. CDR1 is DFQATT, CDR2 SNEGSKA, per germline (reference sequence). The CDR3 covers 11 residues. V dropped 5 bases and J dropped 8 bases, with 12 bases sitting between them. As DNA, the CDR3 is TGCAGTGCTCCCCAGGTACGCGAAGCTTTCTTT. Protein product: CSAPQVREAFF.

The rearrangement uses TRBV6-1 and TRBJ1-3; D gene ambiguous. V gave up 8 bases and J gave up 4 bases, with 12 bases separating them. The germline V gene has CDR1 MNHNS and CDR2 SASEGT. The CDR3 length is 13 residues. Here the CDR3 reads CASCNLGGNTIYF. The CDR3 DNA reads TGTGCCAGCTGCAACCTGGGCGGAAACACCATATATTTT.

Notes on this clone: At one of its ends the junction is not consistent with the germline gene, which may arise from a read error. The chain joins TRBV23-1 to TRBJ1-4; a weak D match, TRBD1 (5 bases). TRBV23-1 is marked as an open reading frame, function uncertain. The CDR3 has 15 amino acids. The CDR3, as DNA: TGCGACAGCAGTCAAGATGGCGGGGCGAATGAAAAACTGTTTTTT. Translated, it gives CDSSQDGGANEKLFF.

DNA of the CDR3: TGCGCCAGCAGCTTGATCCCGGGACTAGCGGGAGCTGGTGGCACCGGGGAGCTGTTTTTT. Amino acids: CASSLIPGLAGAGGTGELFF. The chain links TRBV5-1 to TRBJ2-2; TRBD2 aligns across 14 bases. The CDR3 runs to 20 residues. The V and J ends lost 1 base and 4 bases, in that order; junction bases with no gene match: 12. Germline CDR1 SGHRS, CDR2 YFSETQ.

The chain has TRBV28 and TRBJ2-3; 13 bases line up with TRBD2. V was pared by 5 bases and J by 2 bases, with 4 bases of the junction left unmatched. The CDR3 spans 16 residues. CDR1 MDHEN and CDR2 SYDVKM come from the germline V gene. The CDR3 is CASSKLAGGATDTQYF. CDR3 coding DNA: TGTGCCAGCAGTAAACTAGCGGGAGGGGCCACAGATACGCAGTATTTT.

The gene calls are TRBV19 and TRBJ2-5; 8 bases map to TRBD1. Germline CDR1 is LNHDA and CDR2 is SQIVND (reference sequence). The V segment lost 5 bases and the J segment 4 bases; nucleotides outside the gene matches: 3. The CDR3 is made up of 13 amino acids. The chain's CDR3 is CASSVDRGETQYF. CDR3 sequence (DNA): TGTGCCAGTAGTGTTGACAGGGGAGAGACCCAGTACTTC.

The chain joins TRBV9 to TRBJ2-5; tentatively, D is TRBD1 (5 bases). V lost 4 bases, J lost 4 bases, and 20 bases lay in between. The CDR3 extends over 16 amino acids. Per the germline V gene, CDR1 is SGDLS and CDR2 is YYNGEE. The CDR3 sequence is CASSLRGLQGGETQYF. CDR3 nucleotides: TGTGCCAGCAGCCTCCGAGGTCTGCAGGGCGGAGAGACCCAGTACTTC.

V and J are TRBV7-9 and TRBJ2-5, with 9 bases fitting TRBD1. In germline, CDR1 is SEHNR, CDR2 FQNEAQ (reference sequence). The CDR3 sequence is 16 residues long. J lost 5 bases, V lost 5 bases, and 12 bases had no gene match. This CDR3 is CASSPQGAGGWETQYF. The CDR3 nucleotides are TGTGCCAGCAGCCCACAGGGGGCAGGTGGTTGGGAGACCCAGTACTTC.

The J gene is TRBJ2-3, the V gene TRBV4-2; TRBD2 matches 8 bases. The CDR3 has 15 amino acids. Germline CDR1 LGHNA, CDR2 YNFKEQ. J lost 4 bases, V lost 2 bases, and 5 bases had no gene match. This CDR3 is CASSQSGRASDTQYF. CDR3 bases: TGTGCCAGCAGCCAAAGCGGGAGAGCGTCAGATACGCAGTATTTT.

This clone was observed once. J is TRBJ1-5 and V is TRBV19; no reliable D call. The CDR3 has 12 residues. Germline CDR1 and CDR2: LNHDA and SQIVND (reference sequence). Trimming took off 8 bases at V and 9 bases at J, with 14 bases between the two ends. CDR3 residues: CASEKTPGPQHF. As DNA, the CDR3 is TGTGCCAGTGAAAAAACTCCGGGGCCCCAGCATTTT.

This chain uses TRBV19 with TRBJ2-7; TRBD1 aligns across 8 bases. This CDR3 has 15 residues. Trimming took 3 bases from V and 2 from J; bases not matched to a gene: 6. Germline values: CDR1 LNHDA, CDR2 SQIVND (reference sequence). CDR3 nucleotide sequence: TGTGCCAGTAGTATTTCTCGACAGGGGCCCTACGAGCAGTACTTC. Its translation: CASSISRQGPYEQYF.

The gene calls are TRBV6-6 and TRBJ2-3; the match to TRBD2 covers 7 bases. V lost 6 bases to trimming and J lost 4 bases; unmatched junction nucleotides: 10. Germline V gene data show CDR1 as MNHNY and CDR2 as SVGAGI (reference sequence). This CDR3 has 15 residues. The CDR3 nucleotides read TGTGCCAGCAGAAACCAACTAGCGATCGCAGATACGCAGTATTTT. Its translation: CASRNQLAIADTQYF.

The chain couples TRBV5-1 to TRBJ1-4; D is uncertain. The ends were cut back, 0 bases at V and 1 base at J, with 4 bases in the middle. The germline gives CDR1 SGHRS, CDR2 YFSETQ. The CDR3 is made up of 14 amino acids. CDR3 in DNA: TGCGCCAGCAGCTTGGCATTAACTAATGAAAAACTGTTTTTT. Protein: CASSLALTNEKLFF. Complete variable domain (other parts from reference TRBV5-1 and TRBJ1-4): KAGVTQTPRYLIKTRGQQVTLSCSPISGHRSVSWYQQTPGQGLQFLFEYFSETQRNKGNFPGRFSGRQFSNSRSEMNVSTLELGDSALYLCASSLALTNEKLFFGSGTQLSVL.

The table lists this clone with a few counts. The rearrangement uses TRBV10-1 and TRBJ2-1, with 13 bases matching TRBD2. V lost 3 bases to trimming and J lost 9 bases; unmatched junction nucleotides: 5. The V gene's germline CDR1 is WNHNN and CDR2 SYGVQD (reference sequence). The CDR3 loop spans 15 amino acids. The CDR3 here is CASSERTSGSSEQFF. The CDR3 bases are TGCGCCAGCAGTGAACGGACTAGCGGGAGCTCTGAGCAGTTCTTC.

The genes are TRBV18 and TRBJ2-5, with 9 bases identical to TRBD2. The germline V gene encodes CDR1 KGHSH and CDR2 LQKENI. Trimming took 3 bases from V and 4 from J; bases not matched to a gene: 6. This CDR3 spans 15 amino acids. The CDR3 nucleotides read TGTGCCAGCTCACCTTCTAGCGGGACGGGAGAGACCCAGTACTTC. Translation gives CASSPSSGTGETQYF.

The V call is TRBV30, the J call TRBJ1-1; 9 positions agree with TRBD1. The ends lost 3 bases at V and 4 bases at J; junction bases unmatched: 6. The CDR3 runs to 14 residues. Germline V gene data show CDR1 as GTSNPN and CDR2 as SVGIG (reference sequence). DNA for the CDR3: TGTGCCTGGAGCACCGGGACAGGGCTCACTGAAGCTTTCTTT. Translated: CAWSTGTGLTEAFF.

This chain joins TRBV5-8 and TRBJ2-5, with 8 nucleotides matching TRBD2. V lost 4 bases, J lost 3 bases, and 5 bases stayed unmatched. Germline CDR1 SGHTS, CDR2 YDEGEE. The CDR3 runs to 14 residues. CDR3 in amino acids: CASSPAGVKETQYF. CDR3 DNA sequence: TGTGCCAGCAGCCCAGCGGGAGTAAAAGAGACCCAGTACTTC. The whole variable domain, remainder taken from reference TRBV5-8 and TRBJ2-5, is EAGVTQSPTHLIKTRGQQATLRCSPISGHTSVYWYQQALGLGLQFLLWYDEGEERNRGNFPPRFSGRQFPNYSSELNVNALELEDSALYLCASSPAGVKETQYFGPGTRLLVL.

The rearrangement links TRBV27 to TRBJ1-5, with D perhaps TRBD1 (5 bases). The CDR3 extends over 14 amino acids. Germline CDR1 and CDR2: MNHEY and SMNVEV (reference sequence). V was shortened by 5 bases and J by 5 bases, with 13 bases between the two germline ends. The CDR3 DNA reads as TGTGCCAGCAGTCCCCAGGGTTACTATCAGCCCCAGCATTTT. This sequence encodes CASSPQGYYQPQHF.

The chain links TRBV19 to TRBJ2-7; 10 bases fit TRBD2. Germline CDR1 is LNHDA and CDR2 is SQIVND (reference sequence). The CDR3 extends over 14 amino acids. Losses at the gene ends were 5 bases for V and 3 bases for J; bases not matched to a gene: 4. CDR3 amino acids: CASSSSSGSYEQYF. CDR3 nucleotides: TGTGCCAGTAGTTCCTCTAGCGGGAGCTACGAGCAGTACTTC.